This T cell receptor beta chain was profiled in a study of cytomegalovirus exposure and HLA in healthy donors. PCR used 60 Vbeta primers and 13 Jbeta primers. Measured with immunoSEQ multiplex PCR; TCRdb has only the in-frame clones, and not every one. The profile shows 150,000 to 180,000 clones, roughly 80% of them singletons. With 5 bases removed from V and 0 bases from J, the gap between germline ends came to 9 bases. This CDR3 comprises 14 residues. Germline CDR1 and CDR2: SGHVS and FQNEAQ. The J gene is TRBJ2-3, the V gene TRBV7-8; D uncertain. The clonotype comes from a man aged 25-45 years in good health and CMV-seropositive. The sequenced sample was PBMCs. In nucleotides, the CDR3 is TGTGCCAGCAGCGACACCGCTAGCACAGATACGCAGTATTTT. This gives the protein CASSDTASTDTQYF.